Listed here are 22 T cell receptor beta chains from one sample, sequenced in a study of blood T cell repertoires in COVID-19. Sequencing used immunoSEQ multiplex PCR; TCRdb keeps in-frame clones, though not all of them. Among a few hundred thousand clones listed, around 89% were seen once. The sequenced sample consisted of PBMCs or T cells enriched from blood (not recorded which). These receptor sequences come from a woman aged 25 to 39 who had recovered from COVID-19.

This clone was detected only once. V is TRBV4-1 and J is TRBJ2-1; 10 bases align to TRBD1. Trimming took 3 bases from V and 3 from J; bases not matched to a gene: 8. The CDR3 is 17 residues long. CDR1 MGHRA and CDR2 YSYEKL come from the germline V gene. The CDR3 loop is CASSQPLRDRGYNEQFF. The DNA for the CDR3 is TGCGCCAGCAGCCAGCCCCTCCGGGACAGGGGCTACAATGAGCAGTTCTTC.

CDR3 sequence (DNA): TGTGCCAGCAGTTACTCGACGGGTACGCAGTATTTT. Its protein is CASSYSTGTQYF. The chain joins TRBV6-2 or TRBV6-3 to TRBJ2-3; D remains unclear. CDR3 size: 12 residues. The V gene lost 0 bases and the J gene lost 8 bases, with 6 bases spanning the gap. Per germline, CDR1 MNHEY and CDR2 SVGEGT.

The gene calls are TRBV29-1 and TRBJ2-7, with D perhaps TRBD1 (6 bases). The CDR3 loop spans 13 amino acids. V lost 0 bases and J lost 5, with 11 bases in between. Germline V lookup: CDR1 SQVTM, CDR2 ANQGSEA. The CDR3 is CSVEDRGGNEQYF. The CDR3 nucleotides are TGCAGCGTTGAAGACAGGGGCGGTAACGAGCAGTACTTC.

The chain combines TRBV19 with TRBJ1-2; D is possibly TRBD1 (6 bases). Germline V gene lookup returns CDR1 LNHDA and CDR2 SQIVND (reference sequence). The CDR3 has 13 residues. V was pared by 6 bases and J by 8 bases, with 16 bases between. The CDR3 DNA follows: TGTGCCAGTAGGAACCCAGGGGAGCAAGGCTACACCTTC. As protein: CASRNPGEQGYTF.

The chain carries TRBV6-5 and TRBJ1-2; 7 bases line up with TRBD1. Trimming took 7 bases from V and 0 from J; bases not matched to a gene: 5. The CDR3 is made up of 14 amino acids. Germline V CDR1 and CDR2: MNHEY, SVGAGI. CDR3 protein: CASTRQGANYGYTF. In DNA form, the CDR3 reads TGTGCCAGCACCAGACAGGGAGCTAACTATGGCTACACCTTC.

This chain connects TRBV30 to TRBJ2-1, with 7 nucleotides matching TRBD2. The CDR3 totals 14 residues. With 0 bases clipped from V and 6 bases from J, the junction kept 5 bases outside the gene matches. Germline CDR1 is GTSNPN and CDR2 is SVGIG (reference sequence). CDR3 sequence (DNA): TGTGCCTGGAGTGTTGGGGGGAGGGCCAATGAGCAGTTCTTC. Translated: CAWSVGGRANEQFF. Combining the CDR3 with reference TRBV30 and TRBJ2-1 gives the whole variable domain SQTIHQWPATLVQPVGSPLSLECTVEGTSNPNLYWYRQAAGRGLQLLFYSVGIGQISSEVPQNLSASRPQDRQFILSSKKLLLSDSGFYLCAWSVGGRANEQFFGPGTRLTVL.

The V and J genes are TRBV30 and TRBJ2-2; TRBD2 aligns across 8 bases. Trimming took 4 bases from V and 7 from J; bases not matched to a gene: 5. The CDR3 is made up of 13 amino acids. Per the germline V gene, CDR1 is GTSNPN and CDR2 is SVGIG (reference sequence). CDR3 sequence: CAWTGTRFGELFF. The DNA for the CDR3 is TGTGCCTGGACCGGGACTAGATTCGGGGAGCTGTTTTTT.

The J gene is TRBJ1-2, the V gene TRBV27, with a tentative D call TRBD1 (5 bases). The CDR3 is made up of 14 amino acids. Trimming removed 0 bases from V and 6 bases from J, with 11 bases in between. Germline-derived CDR1 and CDR2 are MNHEY and SMNVEV (reference sequence). CDR3: CASSLSSTVDGYTF. DNA of the CDR3: TGTGCCAGCAGTTTATCTTCGACAGTCGATGGCTACACCTTC.

This chain joins TRBV29-1 and TRBJ1-2, with TRBD1 matching 7 bases. V was pared by 4 bases and J by 8 bases, with 10 bases of the junction left unmatched. CDR1 and CDR2 from the germline V gene are SQVTM and ANQGSEA. The CDR3 is 13 amino acids. In DNA form, the CDR3 reads TGCAGCGTTGGTACTACAGGGGTTGAGGGCTACACCTTC. Translating it yields CSVGTTGVEGYTF.

This clone was observed once. V usage is TRBV6-4 and J usage is TRBJ2-7; no definite D call. V was cut by 0 bases and J by 5 bases, with 14 bases left in between. Per the germline V gene, CDR1 is MRHNA and CDR2 is SNTAGT. The CDR3 contains 15 residues. The CDR3 DNA reads TGTGCCAGCAGTGACTCGCCCCCGGTGGTCCACGAGCAGTACTTC. Its translation is CASSDSPPVVHEQYF.

CDR3 sequence reads: CASRSGTGHEKLFF. The CDR3 DNA reads TGTGCCAGCAGATCCGGGACAGGGCATGAAAAACTGTTTTTT. The V and J genes are TRBV28 and TRBJ1-4, with 9 bases identical to TRBD1. This CDR3 comprises 14 residues. Looked up from germline, CDR1 is MDHEN and CDR2 is SYDVKM. With V trimmed by 6 bases and J by 6 bases, 5 bases remained unmatched.

The rearrangement links TRBV28 to TRBJ1-3; maybe TRBD1 (5 bases). This CDR3 region has 15 residues. CDR1 and CDR2 (germline): MDHEN, SYDVKM. Trimming took 6 bases from V and 0 from J, leaving 12 bases between them. DNA of the CDR3: TGTGCCAGCAGCAGGGCTACTACCTCTGGAAACACCATATATTTT. It specifies CASSRATTSGNTIYF.

The chain joins TRBV3-1 (or the pseudogene TRBV3-2) to TRBJ2-1; 10 positions match TRBD2. Germline lookup yields CDR1 LGHDT and CDR2 YNNKEL (reference sequence). The CDR3 has 15 amino acids. V shed 6 bases, J shed 8 bases, and the junction held 10 bases outside the gene matches. CDR3 DNA sequence: TGTGCCAGCAGTCGAGCGGGAGGGCCTCTCGATGAGCAGTTCTTC. Amino acid sequence: CASSRAGGPLDEQFF.

The chain has TRBV10-3 and TRBJ2-2, with 9 bases aligning to TRBD2. The CDR3 is 15 amino acids. CDR1 and CDR2 (germline): ENHRY, SYGVKD. Trimming at V came to 7 bases and at J to 4 bases, leaving 7 bases not matched to a gene. CDR3 amino acids: CAINLAGESTGELFF. The CDR3 nucleotides are TGTGCCATCAACTTAGCGGGAGAATCCACCGGGGAGCTGTTTTTT.

This chain joins TRBV7-2 and TRBJ2-3, with 7 bases matching TRBD1. Germline V gene lookup returns CDR1 SGHTA and CDR2 FQGNSA. The CDR3 covers 16 residues. After removal of 1 base from V and 4 bases from J, the junction contained 8 bases not matched to a gene. CDR3 loop: CASSLVPGGGADTQYF. The CDR3 coding sequence is TGTGCCAGCAGCTTAGTCCCAGGGGGTGGCGCAGATACGCAGTATTTT.

The chain joins TRBV2 to TRBJ1-4, with a tentative D call TRBD1 (5 bases). Trimming pared 3 bases from V and 7 bases from J, leaving 12 bases between. The CDR3 is made up of 14 amino acids. Per germline, CDR1 SNHLY and CDR2 FYNNEI. CDR3 coding DNA: TGTGCCAGCAGTGACCCTGGGGCCGTTGAAAAACTGTTTTTT. It yields the protein CASSDPGAVEKLFF.

The DNA of the CDR3 is TGCGCCAGCAGTCCTCGTTGGGGACAGGGGCCTAACCAGCTAACTAATGAAAAACTGTTTTTT. This gives the protein CASSPRWGQGPNQLTNEKLFF. The chain employs TRBV10-2 and TRBJ1-4; TRBD1 matches 10 bases. The length of the CDR3 is 21 residues. Germline V gene data show CDR1 as WSHSY and CDR2 as SAAADI. The V gene end was trimmed by 5 bases and the J gene end by 1 base; junction bases not matched to a gene: 19.

The genes are TRBV5-4 and TRBJ2-7, with 8 positions matching TRBD2. After removal of 0 bases from V and 2 bases from J, the junction contained 4 bases not matched to a gene. Germline V CDR1 and CDR2: SGHNT, YYREEE (reference sequence). This CDR3 region has 15 residues. DNA for the CDR3: TGTGCCAGCAGCTTGGGAGATAGCGGGACCTACGAGCAGTACTTC. As protein: CASSLGDSGTYEQYF.

The chain employs TRBV28 and TRBJ1-1; 9 bases are shared with TRBD1. V gave up 6 bases and J gave up 5 bases; unmatched junction bases: 10. From germline, CDR1 is MDHEN and CDR2 SYDVKM. The length of the CDR3 is 15 residues. The CDR3 reads CASSQTGGFTTEAFF. The DNA for the CDR3 is TGTGCCAGCAGCCAGACAGGGGGTTTCACAACTGAAGCTTTCTTT.

The chain employs TRBV6-6 and TRBJ2-7, with 10 bases aligning to TRBD2. The V segment lost 7 bases and the J segment 6 bases; nucleotides outside the gene matches: 9. The CDR3 consists of 14 residues. Germline CDR1 and CDR2: MNHNY and SVGAGI (reference sequence). The CDR3 spells CASKEAGGLSEQYF. In nucleotides, the CDR3 is TGTGCCAGCAAGGAAGCGGGAGGGCTCTCCGAGCAGTACTTC.

The J gene is TRBJ2-1, the V gene TRBV24-1, with 7 bases that match TRBD1. Per germline, CDR1 KGHDR and CDR2 SFDVKD. V lost 4 bases and J lost 2; bases outside the gene matches: 4. The CDR3 length is 15 residues. The CDR3 DNA follows: TGTGCCACCAGTGACCGAACAGGGGCCTACAATGAGCAGTTCTTC. Translation: CATSDRTGAYNEQFF.

CDR3 DNA sequence: TGTGCCTCAGCAAGACTAGCGGGAGGAGCTACGCAGTATTTT. It encodes CASARLAGGATQYF. This chain links TRBV2 with TRBJ2-3, with TRBD2 matching over 13 bases. This CDR3 comprises 14 residues. Germline V gene lookup returns CDR1 SNHLY and CDR2 FYNNEI. The J segment lost 8 bases and the V segment lost 11 bases, leaving 10 bases of the junction unmatched.